The 8 T cell receptor beta chains in this list originate from one sample, sequenced in a study of shared clonotypes between healthy human individuals. Clones were sequenced by immunoSEQ multiplex PCR, and TCRdb holds only the in-frame ones, with some missing. The sample contains 2 million to 2.5 million clones, 85% to 95% of which appear only once. The source material was naive CD4+ T cells from PBMCs. Regarding subset: CD45RA+ positively selected. The source of these receptors is a man in his late teens or twenties in good health. Some clones in this sample may be carry-over from other donors' samples.

The chain employs TRBV9 and TRBJ2-5, with D hard to call. This CDR3 spans 11 amino acids. V lost 2 bases and J 1 base, leaving 0 bases between the germline ends. Germline CDR1 and CDR2: SGDLS and YYNGEE. CDR3 coding DNA: TGTGCCAGCAGCGTCCAAGAGACCCAGTACTTC. This codes for CASSVQETQYF.

V is TRBV2 and J is TRBJ2-1; D call uncertain. Germline values: CDR1 SNHLY, CDR2 FYNNEI. The CDR3 runs 15 residues. V was shortened by 7 bases and J by 2 bases, with 15 bases between the two germline ends. As DNA, the CDR3 is TGTGCCAGCACTCTTCTCCGCGCGGCCTACAATGAGCAGTTCTTC. Translation gives CASTLLRAAYNEQFF.

V and J are TRBV5-1 and TRBJ2-1, with TRBD2 matching 8 bases. The CDR3 totals 15 residues. The germline V gene encodes CDR1 SGHRS and CDR2 YFSETQ. Trimming cost V 3 bases and J 6 bases; bases outside gene matches: 8. DNA for the CDR3: TGCGCCAGCAGCTCAAGCGGGAGCGGGGGCAATGAGCAGTTCTTC. It codes for CASSSSGSGGNEQFF.

V and J are TRBV28 and TRBJ1-3; D gene unclear. The V and J ends lost 2 bases and 2 bases respectively, with 4 bases between them. Per germline, CDR1 MDHEN and CDR2 SYDVKM. There are 13 residues in the CDR3. The CDR3 here is CASSLNPGNTIYF. The CDR3 coding sequence is TGTGCCAGCAGTTTAAACCCTGGAAACACCATATATTTT.

The sample holds one count of this clone. V usage is TRBV5-6 and J usage is TRBJ2-5; 7 nucleotides agree with TRBD2. J was trimmed by 4 bases and V by 4 bases; bases with no gene match: 4. Germline CDR1 SGHDT, CDR2 YYEEEE. The CDR3 covers 13 residues. The CDR3 DNA is TGTGCCAGCAGCACTCTAGCGGTAGAGACCCAGTACTTC. It is translated as CASSTLAVETQYF.

The chain joins TRBV5-5 to TRBJ2-7, with 11 nucleotides matching TRBD2. Trimming at V came to 0 bases and at J to 3 bases, leaving 2 bases not matched to a gene. CDR1 is SGHKS and CDR2 is YYEKEE in the germline V gene (reference sequence). The CDR3 sequence is 15 residues long. The CDR3 loop is CASSLVLAGGYEQYF. The CDR3 DNA is TGTGCCAGCAGCTTGGTGCTAGCGGGAGGCTACGAGCAGTACTTC.

V gene TRBV7-9 combines with J gene TRBJ1-5; 9 bases match TRBD1. Per the germline V gene, CDR1 is SEHNR and CDR2 is FQNEAQ (reference sequence). This CDR3 region has 19 residues. Losses at the gene ends were 3 bases for V and 5 bases for J; bases not matched to a gene: 17. This CDR3 reads CASSLGPGTGTYGDQPQHF. CDR3 nucleotides: TGTGCCAGCAGCTTGGGACCCGGGACAGGGACTTATGGAGATCAGCCCCAGCATTTT. Full variable domain (missing parts from reference TRBV7-9 and TRBJ1-5): DTGVSQNPRHKITKRGQNVTFRCDPISEHNRLYWYRQTLGQGPEFLTYFQNEAQLEKSRLLSDRFSAERPKGSFSTLEIQRTEQGDSAMYLCASSLGPGTGTYGDQPQHFGDGTRLSIL.

On this clone itself: At the DNA level, this CDR3 is encoded by other sequences in the same sample as well. The chain combines TRBV28 with TRBJ1-3; D is possibly TRBD1 (6 bases). The germline V gene encodes CDR1 MDHEN and CDR2 SYDVKM. V lost 4 bases and J lost 4, with 8 bases in between. This CDR3 has 13 amino acids. This CDR3 is CASSSGAGNTIYF. In nucleotides, the CDR3 is TGTGCCAGCAGTTCAGGGGCCGGAAACACCATATATTTT.